The 22 T cell receptor beta chains below all came from one sample that was sequenced in a study of beta chain features in type 1 diabetes. TCRB transcripts that were expressed got sequenced, as all of the isolated RNA had been reverse transcribed. Assay used: immunoSEQ multiplex PCR; TCRdb lists only in-frame clones, some missing. The sample includes more than 50,000 clones, approximately 59% of them seen just once. Sequencing input: Tregs from blood. The receptors stem from a young woman in good health.

This clone was seen a single time. V is TRBV10-3 and J is TRBJ1-4, with D unresolved. The CDR3 has 13 amino acids. Germline V CDR1 and CDR2: ENHRY, SYGVKD. V dropped 8 bases and J dropped 4 bases, with 11 bases sitting between them. The CDR3 bases are TGTGCCATCTGCGCCAACCGTAATGAAAAACTGTTTTTT. The encoded protein is CAICANRNEKLFF.

The CDR3 spells CASRAGGGDTQYF. The DNA of the CDR3 is TGTGCCAGCAGGGCAGGGGGTGGAGATACGCAGTATTTT. V is TRBV7-3 and J is TRBJ2-3; 7 bases agree with TRBD1. Germline loops: CDR1 SGHTA, CDR2 FQGTGA. This CDR3 contains 13 residues. The junction had 5 bases not matched to a gene; V was cut back by 6 bases and J by 5 bases. The variable domain in full, with the rest retrieved from reference TRBV7-3 and TRBJ2-3, is GAGVSQTPSNKVTEKGKYVELRCDPISGHTALYWYRQSLGQGPEFLIYFQGTGAADDSGLPNDRFFAVRPEGSVSTLKIQRTERGDSAVYLCASRAGGGDTQYFGPGTRLTVL.

This clone was observed a single time. The V call is TRBV7-8, the J call TRBJ2-7, with 7 positions matching TRBD1. This CDR3 spans 14 amino acids. Germline values: CDR1 SGHVS, CDR2 FQNEAQ. The J segment lost 6 bases and the V segment lost 5 bases, leaving 10 bases of the junction unmatched. The CDR3 DNA follows: TGTGCCAGCAGCCCCAAGAGGGGGCTAAGCGAGCAGTACTTC. It is translated as CASSPKRGLSEQYF.

The CDR3 region has the DNA TGTGCCAGCAGCGCCACGGGGGTTAACTATGGCTACACCTTC. Encoded protein: CASSATGVNYGYTF. V gene TRBV7-9 combines with J gene TRBJ1-2; D is perhaps TRBD1 (5 bases). The CDR3 sequence is 14 residues long. The germline V and J ends were trimmed by 5 bases and 1 base, with 11 bases remaining between them. Germline V lookup: CDR1 SEHNR, CDR2 FQNEAQ (reference sequence).

This chain joins TRBV5-4 and TRBJ2-7; D gene unclear. Germline-derived CDR1 and CDR2 are SGHNT and YYREEE (reference sequence). V lost 1 base, J lost 3 bases, and 14 bases lay in between. This CDR3 spans 15 amino acids. The CDR3 here is CASSLSTSPVYEQYF. The CDR3, as DNA: TGTGCCAGCAGCTTGTCTACGTCCCCTGTCTACGAGCAGTACTTC.

This clone was counted between two and nine times. The chain recombines TRBV7-2 with TRBJ1-1, with 12 positions matching TRBD1. The germline V gene encodes CDR1 SGHTA and CDR2 FQGNSA. With 4 bases clipped from V and 4 bases from J, the junction kept 10 bases outside the gene matches. The CDR3 covers 17 residues. CDR3 region: CASSWKGQGAGGTEAFF. For the CDR3, the DNA is TGTGCCAGCAGCTGGAAGGGACAGGGGGCAGGTGGCACTGAAGCTTTCTTT.

A few counts support this clone. This chain joins TRBV18 and TRBJ2-5, with a weak D call TRBD2 (6 bases). The DNA matches TRBJ2-7 better at its end, which makes the J call doubtful. CDR1 is KGHSH and CDR2 is LQKENI in the germline V gene. CDR3 size: 16 residues. CDR3 protein: CASSPVGGAMTYEQYF. The CDR3 DNA is TGTGCCAGCTCACCCGTGGGAGGTGCCATGACCTACGAGCAGTACTTC.

This clone was seen a handful of times. The chain recombines TRBV12-5 with TRBJ2-1; 11 nucleotides line up with TRBD1. V gave up 2 bases and J gave up 9 bases; unmatched junction bases: 6. CDR3 length: 15 amino acids. The germline V gene has CDR1 LGHNT and CDR2 FRNRAP. The CDR3 DNA sequence: TGTGCTAGTGGTTTGAGGACAGGGGGCTTCAGTGAGCAGTTCTTC. Protein sequence: CASGLRTGGFSEQFF.

This clone was detected a few times. This chain uses TRBV7-2 with TRBJ2-7; D might be TRBD2 (6 bases). Germline V lookup: CDR1 SGHTA, CDR2 FQGNSA. The CDR3 runs 14 residues. V lost 5 bases and J lost 4, with 15 bases in between. The CDR3 is CASSPGRTDYEQYF. In DNA form, the CDR3 reads TGTGCCAGCAGCCCTGGGAGGACGGATTACGAGCAGTACTTC. The complete variable domain, with remaining parts taken from reference TRBV7-2 and TRBJ2-7, reads GAGVSQSPSNKVTEKGKDVELRCDPISGHTALYWYRQSLGQGLEFLIYFQGNSAPDKSGLPSDRFSAERTGGSVSTLTIQRTQQEDSAVYLCASSPGRTDYEQYFGPGTRLTVT.

The gene calls are TRBV18 and TRBJ2-3, with 9 nucleotides matching TRBD2. Germline V gives CDR1 KGHSH, CDR2 LQKENI. The ends lost 0 bases at V and 1 base at J; junction bases unmatched: 14. This CDR3 has 20 amino acids. Here the CDR3 reads CASSPPWGGRARDRTDTQYF. The CDR3 nucleotides are TGTGCCAGCTCACCACCGTGGGGCGGGAGGGCCAGAGATCGCACAGATACGCAGTATTTT.

This clone was detected only a few times. The chain couples TRBV5-1 to TRBJ2-7, with a possible D match to TRBD1 (5 bases). The V and J ends lost 4 bases and 5 bases respectively, with 13 bases between them. The CDR3 has 13 residues. Per the germline V gene, CDR1 is SGHRS and CDR2 is YFSETQ. The DNA of the CDR3 is TGCGCCAGCAGCGGGGCTAGTCGCAACGAGCAGTACTTC. Protein sequence: CASSGASRNEQYF.

This clone appeared a few times. The rearrangement joins TRBV19 to TRBJ1-1; D call uncertain. The V gene's germline CDR1 is LNHDA and CDR2 SQIVND (reference sequence). The CDR3 contains 13 residues. V shed 4 bases and J shed 5 bases, with 11 bases lying between them. The CDR3 here is CASSTDRGTEAFF. CDR3 in DNA: TGTGCCAGTAGTACCGATAGAGGGACTGAAGCTTTCTTT.

This chain connects TRBV5-1 to TRBJ2-5; TRBD1 aligns across 7 bases. The germline V gene encodes CDR1 SGHRS and CDR2 YFSETQ. With V trimmed by 4 bases and J by 2 bases, 11 bases remained unmatched. This CDR3 has 16 amino acids. The CDR3 region is CASSQSWTGFQETQYF. CDR3 sequence (DNA): TGCGCCAGCAGCCAATCATGGACAGGTTTTCAAGAGACCCAGTACTTC.

This clone was counted only a few times. The sample contains more than one DNA sequence encoding this CDR3. The chain uses TRBV7-2 and TRBJ1-1, with TRBD1 as a possible D gene (6 bases). This CDR3 is 14 amino acids long. Germline-derived CDR1 and CDR2 are SGHTA and FQGNSA. Deletions cut 2 bases from V and 1 base from J, with 8 bases between. The CDR3 sequence: CASSLMGANTEAFF. The DNA for the CDR3 is TGTGCCAGCAGCTTAATGGGGGCGAACACTGAAGCTTTCTTT. Filled out from reference TRBV7-2 and TRBJ1-1, the complete variable domain reads GAGVSQSPSNKVTEKGKDVELRCDPISGHTALYWYRQSLGQGLEFLIYFQGNSAPDKSGLPSDRFSAERTGGSVSTLTIQRTQQEDSAVYLCASSLMGANTEAFFGQGTRLTVV.

This clone was counted only a few times. The chain joins TRBV7-2 to TRBJ2-1; D may be TRBD2 (6 bases). This CDR3 has 16 amino acids. Germline V gives CDR1 SGHTA, CDR2 FQGNSA. V dropped 5 bases and J dropped 0 bases, with 14 bases sitting between them. CDR3 protein: CASSPNHGGSYNEQFF. The CDR3 nucleotides read TGTGCCAGCAGCCCCAACCACGGGGGCTCCTACAATGAGCAGTTCTTC.

Details on this clone: At one of its ends the junction is not consistent with the germline gene, which may arise from a read error. J is TRBJ2-7 and V is TRBV4-2; 7 bases fit TRBD2. The length of the CDR3 is 15 residues. Per germline, CDR1 LGHNA and CDR2 YNFKEQ. For the CDR3, the DNA is TGTGTCAGCAGCCAAGAGGCTAGCGGACCCTACGAGCAGTACTTC. Its protein is CVSSQEASGPYEQYF.

Written as DNA, the CDR3 is TGTGCCAGCAGCTTCCGGGACAGGGTTAACTATGGCTACACCTTC. It is translated as CASSFRDRVNYGYTF. J is TRBJ1-2 and V is TRBV5-4, with 9 bases matching TRBD1. The CDR3 spans 15 residues. Trimming removed 2 bases from V and 1 base from J; junction bases left unmatched: 3. The germline V gene encodes CDR1 SGHNT and CDR2 YYREEE (reference sequence).

The gene calls are TRBV4-2 and TRBJ2-3, with TRBD2 matching over 15 bases. V dropped 4 bases and J dropped 4; count of bases not matched to a gene: 9. This CDR3 contains 18 residues. CDR1 is LGHNA, CDR2 YNFKEQ, per germline. CDR3 DNA sequence: TGTGCCAGCAGCCCTGGGACTAGCGGGGGGCGGGGACCAGATACGCAGTATTTT. As protein: CASSPGTSGGRGPDTQYF.

V and J are TRBV19 and TRBJ1-2; tentatively, D is TRBD1 (5 bases). V gave up 8 bases and J gave up 3 bases, with 16 bases separating them. Germline V CDR1 and CDR2: LNHDA, SQIVND (reference sequence). This CDR3 spans 14 amino acids. Written as DNA, the CDR3 is TGTGCCAGTCGGATGACAGAGAGTTACTATGGCTACACCTTC. It specifies CASRMTESYYGYTF.

This clone was found a few times. This chain uses TRBV18 with TRBJ1-4; tentatively, D is TRBD1 (6 bases). The germline CDR1 and CDR2 sequences are KGHSH and LQKENI. Trimming stripped 4 bases from V and 6 bases from J, with 12 bases between. This CDR3 region has 14 residues. The CDR3 nucleotides are TGTGCCAGCTCACAGGCAGGGGTGGATGAAAAACTGTTTTTT. This codes for CASSQAGVDEKLFF.

This chain links TRBV7-9 with TRBJ2-5; 8 bases agree with TRBD2. Trimming took 3 bases from V and 5 from J; bases not matched to a gene: 17. Germline V gene lookup returns CDR1 SEHNR and CDR2 FQNEAQ (reference sequence). The CDR3 contains 18 residues. CDR3 loop: CASSFNPLGTSWMETQYF. CDR3 DNA sequence: TGTGCCAGCAGCTTTAACCCCCTCGGGACTAGTTGGATGGAGACCCAGTACTTC.

The V and J genes are TRBV19 and TRBJ2-2; 8 bases match TRBD1. The length of the CDR3 is 18 residues. CDR1 is LNHDA and CDR2 is SQIVND in the germline V gene (reference sequence). J was trimmed by 0 bases and V by 5 bases; bases with no gene match: 11. CDR3 residues: CASSVRQGSLSNTGELFF. CDR3 in DNA: TGTGCCAGTAGTGTCAGACAGGGGTCCCTTTCGAACACCGGGGAGCTGTTTTTT.